This T cell receptor (beta chain) was profiled in a study of OX40 agonist ivuxolimab in advanced cancers. Study as a whole: One hepatocellular carcinoma and a couple of cutaneous melanoma patients partially responded. General observations from the study: Clonal expansion from baseline to week 6 occurred in both CD4+ and CD8+ T cells.

This CDR3 has 14 residues. V trimming: 5 bases; J trimming: 4 bases; junction bases outside the gene matches: 8. Germline-derived CDR1 and CDR2 are GTSNPN and SVGIG (reference sequence). The sample holds a few counts of this clone. The antigen remains unidentified. TCRdb's copy holds only in-frame clones and misses some; the assay was immunoSEQ multiplex PCR. The sample holds tens of thousands of clones, 88% seen once. The chain links TRBV30 to TRBJ2-3; 8 bases are a match to TRBD1. The sequencing here drew on CD4+ or CD8+ T cells sorted from blood, taken in a trial of the OX40 agonist ivuxolimab. This clonotype was sampled from an adult with an advanced solid tumor such as melanoma, head and neck, liver or kidney cancer. For the CDR3, the DNA is TGTGCCTGGTCAGGGGGCTTATCCCCAGATACGCAGTATTTT. It translates to CAWSGGLSPDTQYF.